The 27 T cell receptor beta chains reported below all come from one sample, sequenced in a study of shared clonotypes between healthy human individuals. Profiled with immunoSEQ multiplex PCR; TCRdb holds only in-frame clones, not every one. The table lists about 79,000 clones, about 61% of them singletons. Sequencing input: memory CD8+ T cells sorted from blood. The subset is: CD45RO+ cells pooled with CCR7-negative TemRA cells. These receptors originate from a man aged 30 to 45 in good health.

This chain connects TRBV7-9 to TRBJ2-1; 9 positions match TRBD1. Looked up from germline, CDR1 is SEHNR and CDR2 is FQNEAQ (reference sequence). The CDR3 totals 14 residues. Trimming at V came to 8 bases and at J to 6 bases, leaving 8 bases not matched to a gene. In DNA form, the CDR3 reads TGTGCCAGCCGCCCGGGACAGGGCCTCAATGAGCAGTTCTTC. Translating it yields CASRPGQGLNEQFF.

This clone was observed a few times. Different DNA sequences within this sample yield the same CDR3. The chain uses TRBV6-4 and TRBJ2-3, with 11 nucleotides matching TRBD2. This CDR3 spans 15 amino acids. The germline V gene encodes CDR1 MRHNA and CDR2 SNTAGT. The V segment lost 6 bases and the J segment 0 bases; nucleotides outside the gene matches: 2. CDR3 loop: CASSRTSGSTDTQYF. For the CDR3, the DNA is TGTGCCAGCAGCCGGACTAGCGGGAGCACAGATACGCAGTATTTT.

In DNA form, the CDR3 reads TGTGCCAGCAGCGCAGGGTTTTTGGGACAGGGGGCGGATGAGCAGTACTTC. Translation: CASSAGFLGQGADEQYF. The chain uses TRBV9 and TRBJ2-7, with 12 bases aligning to TRBD1. CDR1 is SGDLS and CDR2 is YYNGEE in the germline V gene. V lost 3 bases, J lost 7 bases, and 14 bases stayed unmatched. The CDR3 is made up of 17 amino acids.

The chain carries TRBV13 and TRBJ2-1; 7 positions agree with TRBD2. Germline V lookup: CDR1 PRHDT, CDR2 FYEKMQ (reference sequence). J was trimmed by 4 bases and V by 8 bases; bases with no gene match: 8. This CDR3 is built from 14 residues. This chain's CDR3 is CASGWASGYNEQFF. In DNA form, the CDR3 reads TGTGCCAGCGGGTGGGCTAGCGGTTACAATGAGCAGTTCTTC.

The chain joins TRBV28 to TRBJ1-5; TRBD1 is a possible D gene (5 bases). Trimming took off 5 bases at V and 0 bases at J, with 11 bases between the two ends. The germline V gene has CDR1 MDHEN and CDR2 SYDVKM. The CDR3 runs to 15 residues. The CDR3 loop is CASSVTGYSNQPQHF. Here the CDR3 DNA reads TGTGCCAGCAGTGTAACAGGTTATAGCAATCAGCCCCAGCATTTT.

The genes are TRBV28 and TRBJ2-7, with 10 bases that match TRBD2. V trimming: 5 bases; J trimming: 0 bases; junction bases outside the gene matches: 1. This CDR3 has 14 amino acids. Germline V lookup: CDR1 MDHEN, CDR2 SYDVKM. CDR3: CASSSGRDSYEQYF. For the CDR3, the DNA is TGTGCCAGCAGTAGCGGGAGGGACTCCTACGAGCAGTACTTC. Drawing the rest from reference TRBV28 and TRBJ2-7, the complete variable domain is DVKVTQSSRYLVKRTGEKVFLECVQDMDHENMFWYRQDPGLGLRLIYFSYDVKMKEKGDIPEGYSVSREKKERFSLILESASTNQTSMYLCASSSGRDSYEQYFGPGTRLTVT.

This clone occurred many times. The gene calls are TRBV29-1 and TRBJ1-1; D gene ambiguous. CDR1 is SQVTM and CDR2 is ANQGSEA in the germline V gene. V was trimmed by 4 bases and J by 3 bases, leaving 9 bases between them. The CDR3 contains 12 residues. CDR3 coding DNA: TGCAGCGTTGGTCCCGGGGACACTGAAGCTTTCTTT. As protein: CSVGPGDTEAFF.

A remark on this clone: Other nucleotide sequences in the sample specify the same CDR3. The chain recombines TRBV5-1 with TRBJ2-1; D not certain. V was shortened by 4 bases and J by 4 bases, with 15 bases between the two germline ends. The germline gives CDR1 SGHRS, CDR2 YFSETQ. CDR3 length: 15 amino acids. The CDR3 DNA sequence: TGCGCCAGCAGCCTCACCCCCGACGGATACAATGAGCAGTTCTTC. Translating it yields CASSLTPDGYNEQFF.

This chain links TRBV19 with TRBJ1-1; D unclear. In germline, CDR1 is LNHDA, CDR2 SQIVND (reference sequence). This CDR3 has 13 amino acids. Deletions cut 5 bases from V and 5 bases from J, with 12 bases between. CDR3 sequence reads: CASSALTFTEAFF. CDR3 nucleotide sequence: TGTGCCAGTAGTGCCCTAACTTTTACTGAAGCTTTCTTT.

The CDR3 nucleotides are TGTGCCAGCATAATGGGGGACACCGGGGAGCTGTTTTTT. It encodes CASIMGDTGELFF. The chain uses TRBV6-1 and TRBJ2-2; D assignment may be TRBD1 or TRBD2 (5 bases each). The CDR3 has 13 residues. V lost 7 bases and J 3 bases, leaving 9 bases between the germline ends. The germline gives CDR1 MNHNS, CDR2 SASEGT.

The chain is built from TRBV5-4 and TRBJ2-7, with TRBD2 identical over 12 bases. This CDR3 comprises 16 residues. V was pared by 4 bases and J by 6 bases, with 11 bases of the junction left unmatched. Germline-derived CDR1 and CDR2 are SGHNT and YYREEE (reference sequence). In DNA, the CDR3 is TGTGCCAGCAGCCTAGCGGGAGGGTTTTCCGGACGCGAGCAGTACTTC. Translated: CASSLAGGFSGREQYF. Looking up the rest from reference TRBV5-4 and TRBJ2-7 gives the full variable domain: ETGVTQSPTHLIKTRGQQVTLRCSSQSGHNTVSWYQQALGQGPQFIFQYYREEENGRGNFPPRFSGLQFPNYSSELNVNALELDDSALYLCASSLAGGFSGREQYFGPGTRLTVT.

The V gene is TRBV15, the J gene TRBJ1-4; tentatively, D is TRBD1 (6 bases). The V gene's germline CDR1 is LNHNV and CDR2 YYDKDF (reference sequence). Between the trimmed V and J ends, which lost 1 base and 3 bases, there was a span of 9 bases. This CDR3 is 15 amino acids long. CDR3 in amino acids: CATSRARGANEKLFF. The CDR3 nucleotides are TGTGCCACCAGCAGAGCAAGGGGGGCTAATGAAAAACTGTTTTTT.

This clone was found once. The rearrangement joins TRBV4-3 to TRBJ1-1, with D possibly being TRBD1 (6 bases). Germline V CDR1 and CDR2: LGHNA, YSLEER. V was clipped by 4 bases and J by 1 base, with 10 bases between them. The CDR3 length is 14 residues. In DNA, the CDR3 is TGCGCCAGCAGCCCTAAACAGGGGAACACTGAAGCTTTCTTT. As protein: CASSPKQGNTEAFF.

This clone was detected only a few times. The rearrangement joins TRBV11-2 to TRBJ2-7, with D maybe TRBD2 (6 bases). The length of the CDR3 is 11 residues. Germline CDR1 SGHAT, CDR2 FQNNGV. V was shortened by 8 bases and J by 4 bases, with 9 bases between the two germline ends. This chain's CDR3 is CASGRSYEQYF. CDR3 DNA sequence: TGTGCCAGCGGGAGGAGTTACGAGCAGTACTTC.

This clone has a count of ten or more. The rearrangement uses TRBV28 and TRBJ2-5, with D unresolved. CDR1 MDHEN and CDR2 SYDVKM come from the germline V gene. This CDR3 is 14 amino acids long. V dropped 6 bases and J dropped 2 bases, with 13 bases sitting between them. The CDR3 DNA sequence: TGTGCCAGCAGCCCCGTCCTCCGGCAAGAGACCCAGTACTTC. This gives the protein CASSPVLRQETQYF.

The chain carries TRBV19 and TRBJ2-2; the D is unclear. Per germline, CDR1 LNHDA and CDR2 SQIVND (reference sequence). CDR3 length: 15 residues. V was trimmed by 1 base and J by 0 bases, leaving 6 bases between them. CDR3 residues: CASSIVVANTGELFF. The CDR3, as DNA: TGTGCCAGTAGTATAGTAGTAGCGAACACCGGGGAGCTGTTTTTT.

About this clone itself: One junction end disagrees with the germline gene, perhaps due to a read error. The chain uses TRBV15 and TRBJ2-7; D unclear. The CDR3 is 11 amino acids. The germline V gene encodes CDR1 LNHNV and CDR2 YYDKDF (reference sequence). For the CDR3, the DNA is TGTGCCACCAGCAGCGGCTACGGGCAGTACTTC. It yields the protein CATSSGYGQYF. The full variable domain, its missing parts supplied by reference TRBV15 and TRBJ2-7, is DAMVIQNPRYQVTQFGKPVTLSCSQTLNHNVMYWYQQKSSQAPKLLFHYYDKDFNNEADTPDNFQSRRPNTSFCFLDIRSPGLGDTAMYLCATSSGYGQYFGPGTRLTVT.

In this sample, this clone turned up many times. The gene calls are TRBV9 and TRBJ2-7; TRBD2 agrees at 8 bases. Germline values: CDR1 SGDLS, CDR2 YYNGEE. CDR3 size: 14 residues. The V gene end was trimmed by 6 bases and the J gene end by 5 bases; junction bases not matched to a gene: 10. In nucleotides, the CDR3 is TGTGCCAGCACCCCGGGGGGGACCAATGACGAGCAGTACTTC. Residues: CASTPGGTNDEQYF.

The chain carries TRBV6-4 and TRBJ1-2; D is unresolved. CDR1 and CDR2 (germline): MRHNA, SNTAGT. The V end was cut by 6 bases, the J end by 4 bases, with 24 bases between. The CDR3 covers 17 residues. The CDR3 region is CASSSGLIQPTGYGYTF. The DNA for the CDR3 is TGTGCCAGCAGCTCAGGACTGATCCAACCAACCGGCTATGGCTACACCTTC.

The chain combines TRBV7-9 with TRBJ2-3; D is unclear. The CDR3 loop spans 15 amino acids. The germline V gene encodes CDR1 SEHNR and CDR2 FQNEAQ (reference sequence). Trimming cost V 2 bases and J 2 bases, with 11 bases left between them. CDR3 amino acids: CASSLWLDPTDTQYF. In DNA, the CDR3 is TGTGCCAGCAGCTTATGGCTGGATCCCACAGATACGCAGTATTTT.

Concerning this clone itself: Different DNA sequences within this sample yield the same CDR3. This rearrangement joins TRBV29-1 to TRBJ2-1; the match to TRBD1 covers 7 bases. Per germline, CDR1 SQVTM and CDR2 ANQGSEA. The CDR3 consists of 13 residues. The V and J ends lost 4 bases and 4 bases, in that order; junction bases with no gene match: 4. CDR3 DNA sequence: TGCAGCGTTGGGACAGGAGGATACAATGAGCAGTTCTTC. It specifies CSVGTGGYNEQFF.

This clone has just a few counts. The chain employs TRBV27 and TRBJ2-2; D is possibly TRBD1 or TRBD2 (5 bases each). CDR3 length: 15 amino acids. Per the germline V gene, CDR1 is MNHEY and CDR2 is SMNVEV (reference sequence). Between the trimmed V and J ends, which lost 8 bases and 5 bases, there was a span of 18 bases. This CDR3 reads CASQSRDPQTGELFF. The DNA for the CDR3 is TGTGCCAGCCAAAGCAGGGACCCACAGACCGGGGAGCTGTTTTTT.

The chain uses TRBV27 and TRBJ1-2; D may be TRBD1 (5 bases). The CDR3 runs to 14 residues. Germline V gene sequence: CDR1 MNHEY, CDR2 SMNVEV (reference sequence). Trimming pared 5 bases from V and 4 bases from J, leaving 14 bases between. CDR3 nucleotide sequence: TGTGCCAGCAGTCCCCCCCAGGGATTCTATGGCTACACCTTC. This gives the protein CASSPPQGFYGYTF.

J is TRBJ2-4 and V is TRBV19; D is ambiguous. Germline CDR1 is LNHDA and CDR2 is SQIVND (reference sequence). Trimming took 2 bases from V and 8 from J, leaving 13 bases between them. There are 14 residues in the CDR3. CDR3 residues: CASSIKFAKDIQYF. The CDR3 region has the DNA TGTGCCAGTAGTATAAAGTTTGCGAAGGACATTCAGTACTTC. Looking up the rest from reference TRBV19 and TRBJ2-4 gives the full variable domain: DGGITQSPKYLFRKEGQNVTLSCEQNLNHDAMYWYRQDPGQGLRLIYYSQIVNDFQKGDIAEGYSVSREKKESFPLTVTSAQKNPTAFYLCASSIKFAKDIQYFGAGTRLSVL.

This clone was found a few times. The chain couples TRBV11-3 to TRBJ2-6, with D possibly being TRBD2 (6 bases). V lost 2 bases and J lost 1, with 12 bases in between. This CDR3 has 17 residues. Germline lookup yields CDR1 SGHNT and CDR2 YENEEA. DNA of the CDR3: TGTGCCAGCAGCTTAAGTGCAGGAGGGTCTGGGGCCAACGTCCTGACTTTC. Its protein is CASSLSAGGSGANVLTF.

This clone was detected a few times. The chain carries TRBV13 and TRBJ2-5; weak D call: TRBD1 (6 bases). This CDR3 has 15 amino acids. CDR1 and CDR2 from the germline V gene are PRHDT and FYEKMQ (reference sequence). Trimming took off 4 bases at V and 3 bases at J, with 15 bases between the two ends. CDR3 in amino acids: CASSSRDMGEETQYF. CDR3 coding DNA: TGTGCCAGCAGCTCCCGGGACATGGGAGAAGAGACCCAGTACTTC.

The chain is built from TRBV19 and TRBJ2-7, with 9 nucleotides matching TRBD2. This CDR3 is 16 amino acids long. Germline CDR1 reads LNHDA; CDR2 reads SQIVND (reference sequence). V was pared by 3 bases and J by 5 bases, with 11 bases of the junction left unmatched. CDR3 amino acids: CASSILAGGGRNEQYF. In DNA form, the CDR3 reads TGTGCCAGTAGTATTCTGGCGGGAGGGGGTCGGAACGAGCAGTACTTC.